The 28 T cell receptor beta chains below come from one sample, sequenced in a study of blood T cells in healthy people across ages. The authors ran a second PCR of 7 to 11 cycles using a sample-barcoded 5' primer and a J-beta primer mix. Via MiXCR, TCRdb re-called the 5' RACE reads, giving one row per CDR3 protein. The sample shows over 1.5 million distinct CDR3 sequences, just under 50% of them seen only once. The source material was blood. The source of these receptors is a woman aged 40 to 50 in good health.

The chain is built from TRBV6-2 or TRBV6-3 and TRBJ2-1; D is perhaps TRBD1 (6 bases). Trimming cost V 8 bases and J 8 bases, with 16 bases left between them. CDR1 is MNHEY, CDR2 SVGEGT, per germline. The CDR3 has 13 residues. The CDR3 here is CASGKGRGYEQFF. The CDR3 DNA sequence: TGTGCCAGCGGAAAGGGCAGGGGATATGAGCAGTTCTTC.

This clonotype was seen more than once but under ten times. CDR3 amino acids: CASSPSTLRGANVLTF. The CDR3 DNA follows: TGCGCCAGCAGCCCTTCTACCCTGCGGGGGGCCAACGTCCTGACTTTC. The chain links TRBV5-1 to TRBJ2-6; D not certain. The germline V and J ends were trimmed by 4 bases and 4 bases, with 15 bases remaining between them. The CDR3 runs 16 residues. In germline, CDR1 is SGHRS, CDR2 YFSETQ.

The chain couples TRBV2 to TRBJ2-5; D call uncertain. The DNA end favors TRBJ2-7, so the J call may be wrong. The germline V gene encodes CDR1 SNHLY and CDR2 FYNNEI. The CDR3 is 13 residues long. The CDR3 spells CASITSPSYEQYF. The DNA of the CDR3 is TGTGCCAGCATAACGTCACCTTCCTACGAGCAGTACTTC.

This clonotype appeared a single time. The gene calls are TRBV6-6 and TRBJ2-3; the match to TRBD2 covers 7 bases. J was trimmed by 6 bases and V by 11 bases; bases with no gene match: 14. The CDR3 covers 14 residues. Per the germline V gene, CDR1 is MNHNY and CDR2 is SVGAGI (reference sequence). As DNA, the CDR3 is TGTGCCGCCGGGGAGGGCTCCTCGTCCGATACGCAGTATTTT. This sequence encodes CAAGEGSSSDTQYF.

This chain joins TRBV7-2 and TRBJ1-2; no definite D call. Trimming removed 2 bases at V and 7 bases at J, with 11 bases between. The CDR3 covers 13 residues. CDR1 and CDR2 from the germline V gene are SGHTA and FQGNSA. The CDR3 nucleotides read TGTGCCAGCAGCTTATATACTGTGGGTGGCTACACCTTC. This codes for CASSLYTVGGYTF.

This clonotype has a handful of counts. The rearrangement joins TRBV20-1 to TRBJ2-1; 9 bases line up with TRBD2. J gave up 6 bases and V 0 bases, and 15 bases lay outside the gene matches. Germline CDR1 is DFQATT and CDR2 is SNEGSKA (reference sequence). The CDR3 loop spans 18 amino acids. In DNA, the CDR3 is TGCAGTGCTAGAGATCAACTCCTAGCGGGGTCGATGGGCAATGAGCAGTTCTTC. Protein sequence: CSARDQLLAGSMGNEQFF.

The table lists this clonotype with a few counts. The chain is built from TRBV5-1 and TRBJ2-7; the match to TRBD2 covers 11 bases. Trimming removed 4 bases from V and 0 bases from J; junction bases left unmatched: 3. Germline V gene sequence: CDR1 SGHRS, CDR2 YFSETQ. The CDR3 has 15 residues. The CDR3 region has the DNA TGCGCCAGCAGCACCGGGACTAGCGGCTCCTACGAGCAGTACTTC. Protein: CASSTGTSGSYEQYF.

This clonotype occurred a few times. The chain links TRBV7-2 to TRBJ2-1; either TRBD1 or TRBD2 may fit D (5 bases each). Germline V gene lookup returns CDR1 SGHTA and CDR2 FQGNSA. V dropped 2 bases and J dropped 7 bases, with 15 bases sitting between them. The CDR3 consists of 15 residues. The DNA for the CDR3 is TGTGCCAGCAGCTTAACGGGACCCAGTAGTAATGAGCAGTTCTTC. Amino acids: CASSLTGPSSNEQFF. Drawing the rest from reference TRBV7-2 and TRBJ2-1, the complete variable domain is GAGVSQSPSNKVTEKGKDVELRCDPISGHTALYWYRQSLGQGLEFLIYFQGNSAPDKSGLPSDRFSAERTGGSVSTLTIQRTQQEDSAVYLCASSLTGPSSNEQFFGPGTRLTVL.

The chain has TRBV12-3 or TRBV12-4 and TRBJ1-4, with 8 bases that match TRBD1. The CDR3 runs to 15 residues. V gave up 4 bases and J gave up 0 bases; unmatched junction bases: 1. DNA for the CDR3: TGTGCCAGCAGTTGGACAGGGCCAACTAATGAAAAACTGTTTTTT. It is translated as CASSWTGPTNEKLFF.

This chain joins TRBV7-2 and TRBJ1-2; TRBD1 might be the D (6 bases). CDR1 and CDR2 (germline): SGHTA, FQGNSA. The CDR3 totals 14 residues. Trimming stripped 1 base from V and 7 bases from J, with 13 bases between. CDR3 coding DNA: TGTGCCAGCAGCTTAGGAGGTGGGGGCGTTGGCTACACCTTC. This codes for CASSLGGGGVGYTF.

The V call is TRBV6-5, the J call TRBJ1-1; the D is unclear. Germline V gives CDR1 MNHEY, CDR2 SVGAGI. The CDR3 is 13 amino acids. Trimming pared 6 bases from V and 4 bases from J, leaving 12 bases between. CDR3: CASRSPTLTEAFF. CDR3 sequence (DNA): TGTGCCAGCAGGAGTCCAACCCTCACTGAAGCTTTCTTT.

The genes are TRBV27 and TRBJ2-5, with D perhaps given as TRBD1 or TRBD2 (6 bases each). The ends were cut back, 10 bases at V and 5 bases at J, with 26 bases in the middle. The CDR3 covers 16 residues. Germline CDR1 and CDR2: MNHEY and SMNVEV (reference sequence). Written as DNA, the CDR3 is TGTGCCACTTCCCTCCGGTTTGGGGGGCCCGGGGAGACCCAGTACTTC. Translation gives CATSLRFGGPGETQYF.

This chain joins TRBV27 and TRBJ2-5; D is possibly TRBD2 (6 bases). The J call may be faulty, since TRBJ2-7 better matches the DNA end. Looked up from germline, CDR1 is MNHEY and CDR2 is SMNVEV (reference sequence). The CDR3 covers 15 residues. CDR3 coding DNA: TGTGCCAGCAGTTTATTTGCGGGGCGACCTAGCGAGCAGTACTTC. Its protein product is CASSLFAGRPSEQYF.

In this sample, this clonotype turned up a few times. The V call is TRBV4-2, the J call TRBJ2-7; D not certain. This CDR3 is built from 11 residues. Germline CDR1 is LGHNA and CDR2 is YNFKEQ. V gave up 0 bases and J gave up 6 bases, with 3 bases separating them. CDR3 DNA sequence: TGTGCCAGCAGCCAAGAGGCCGAGCAGTACTTC. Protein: CASSQEAEQYF.

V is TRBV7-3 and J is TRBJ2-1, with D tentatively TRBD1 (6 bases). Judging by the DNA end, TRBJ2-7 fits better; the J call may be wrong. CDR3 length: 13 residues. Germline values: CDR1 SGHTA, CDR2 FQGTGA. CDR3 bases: TGTGCCAGCAGCTGGACAGTAAACAATGAGCAGTACTTC. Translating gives CASSWTVNNEQYF.

The DNA of the CDR3 is TGTGCCACCAGCGACAGACCTTCAACAGATACGCAGTATTTT. Translated, it gives CATSDRPSTDTQYF. The V call is TRBV24-1, the J call TRBJ2-3, with D maybe TRBD1 (5 bases). V was clipped by 7 bases and J by 3 bases, with 13 bases between them. CDR1 is KGHDR and CDR2 is SFDVKD in the germline V gene. This CDR3 has 14 amino acids.

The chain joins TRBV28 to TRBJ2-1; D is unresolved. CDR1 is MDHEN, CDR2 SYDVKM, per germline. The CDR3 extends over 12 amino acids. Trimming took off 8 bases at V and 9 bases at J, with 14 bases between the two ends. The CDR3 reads CASGPLGIEQFF. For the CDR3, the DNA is TGTGCCAGCGGACCCCTAGGGATTGAGCAGTTCTTC.

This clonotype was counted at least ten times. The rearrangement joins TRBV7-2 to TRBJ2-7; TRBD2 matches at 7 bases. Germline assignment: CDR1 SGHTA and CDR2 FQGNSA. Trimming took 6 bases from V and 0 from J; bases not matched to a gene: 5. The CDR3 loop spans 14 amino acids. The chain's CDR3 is CASRREGNSYEQYF. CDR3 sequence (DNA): TGTGCCAGCAGGAGGGAGGGGAACTCCTACGAGCAGTACTTC.

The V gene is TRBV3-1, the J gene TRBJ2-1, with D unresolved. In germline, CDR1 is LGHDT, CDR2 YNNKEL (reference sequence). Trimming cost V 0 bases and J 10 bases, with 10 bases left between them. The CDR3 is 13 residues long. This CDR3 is CASSQEPFYEQFF. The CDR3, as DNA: TGTGCCAGCAGCCAAGAACCTTTCTACGAGCAGTTCTTC.

The CDR3 region is CSVRSSGGIEQFF. In DNA form, the CDR3 reads TGCAGCGTTCGGTCTAGCGGGGGAATAGAGCAGTTCTTC. The chain joins TRBV29-1 to TRBJ2-1, with TRBD2 matching over 10 bases. With V trimmed by 5 bases and J by 10 bases, 8 bases remained unmatched. This CDR3 has 13 residues. Germline values: CDR1 SQVTM, CDR2 ANQGSEA.

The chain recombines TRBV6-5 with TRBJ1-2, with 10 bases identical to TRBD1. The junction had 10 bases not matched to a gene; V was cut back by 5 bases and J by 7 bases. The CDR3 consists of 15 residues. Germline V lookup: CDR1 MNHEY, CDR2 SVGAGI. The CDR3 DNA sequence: TGTGCCAGCAGTGTGTGGGACAGGGGTGTGCGTGGCTACACCTTC. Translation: CASSVWDRGVRGYTF.

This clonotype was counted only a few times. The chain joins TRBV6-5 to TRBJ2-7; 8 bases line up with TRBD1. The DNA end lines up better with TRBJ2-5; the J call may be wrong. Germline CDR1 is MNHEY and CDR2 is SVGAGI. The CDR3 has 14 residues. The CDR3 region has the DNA TGTGCCAGCATCCAAGGACAGGGTTGGGAGACCCAGTACTTC. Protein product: CASIQGQGWETQYF.

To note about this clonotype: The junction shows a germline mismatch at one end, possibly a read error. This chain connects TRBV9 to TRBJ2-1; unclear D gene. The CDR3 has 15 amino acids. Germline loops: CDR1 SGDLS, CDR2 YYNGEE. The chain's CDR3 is CASSYPLGYYNEQFF. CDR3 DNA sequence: TGCGCCAGCAGCTATCCCTTGGGCTATTATAATGAGCAGTTCTTC.

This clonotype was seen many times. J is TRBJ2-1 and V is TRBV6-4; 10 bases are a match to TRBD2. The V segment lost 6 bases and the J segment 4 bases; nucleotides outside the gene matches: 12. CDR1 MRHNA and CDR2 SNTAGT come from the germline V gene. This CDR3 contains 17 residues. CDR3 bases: TGTGCCAGCAGCGCCCGCCAAACTAGCGGGGCGTACAATGAGCAGTTCTTC. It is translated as CASSARQTSGAYNEQFF.

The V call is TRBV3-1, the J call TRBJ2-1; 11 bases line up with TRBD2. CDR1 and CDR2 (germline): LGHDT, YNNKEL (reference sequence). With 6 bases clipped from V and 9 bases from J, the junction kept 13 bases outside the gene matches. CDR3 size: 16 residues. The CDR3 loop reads CASRGSGGAIPSEQFF. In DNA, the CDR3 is TGTGCCAGCAGAGGTAGCGGGGGGGCAATACCAAGTGAGCAGTTCTTC.

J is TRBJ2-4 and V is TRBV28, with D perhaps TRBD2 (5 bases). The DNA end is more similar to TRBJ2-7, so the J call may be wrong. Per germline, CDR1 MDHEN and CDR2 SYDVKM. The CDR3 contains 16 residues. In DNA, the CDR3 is TGTGCCAGCTTCGCGGGCGCATGGCTGCAAGCCTACGAGCAGTACTTC. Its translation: CASFAGAWLQAYEQYF.

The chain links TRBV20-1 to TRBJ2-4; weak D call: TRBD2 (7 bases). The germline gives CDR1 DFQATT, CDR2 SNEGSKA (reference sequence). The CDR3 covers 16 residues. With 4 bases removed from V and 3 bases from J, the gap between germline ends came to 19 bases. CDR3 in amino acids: CSAKQGGGMGKNIQYF. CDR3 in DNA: TGCAGTGCTAAACAGGGAGGGGGAATGGGCAAAAACATTCAGTACTTC.

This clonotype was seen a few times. CDR3 sequence (DNA): TGCAGCGTTGTCAGGGGGCTCGCAGATACGCAGTATTTT. This encodes CSVVRGLADTQYF. The J gene is TRBJ2-3, the V gene TRBV29-1; 8 bases match TRBD1. There are 13 residues in the CDR3. V lost 4 bases, J lost 4 bases, and 4 bases stayed unmatched. Germline CDR1 and CDR2: SQVTM and ANQGSEA.